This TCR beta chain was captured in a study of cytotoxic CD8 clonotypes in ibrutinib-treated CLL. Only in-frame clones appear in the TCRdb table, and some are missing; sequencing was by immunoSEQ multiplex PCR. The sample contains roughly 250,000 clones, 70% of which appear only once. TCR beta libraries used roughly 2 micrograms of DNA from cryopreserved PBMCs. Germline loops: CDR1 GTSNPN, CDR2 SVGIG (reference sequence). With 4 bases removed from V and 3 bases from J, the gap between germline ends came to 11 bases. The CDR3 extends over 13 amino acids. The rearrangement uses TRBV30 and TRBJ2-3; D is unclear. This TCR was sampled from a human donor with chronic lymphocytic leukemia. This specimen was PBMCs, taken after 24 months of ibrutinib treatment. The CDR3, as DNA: TGTGCCTGGAATCGCGACCGGACAGATACGCAGTATTTT. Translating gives CAWNRDRTDTQYF.